This T cell receptor (beta chain) came from a study of T-cell memory formation after mild COVID-19. Germline CDR1 reads MNHNY; CDR2 reads SVGAGI (reference sequence). The trim removed 6 bases at V and 2 bases at J, leaving 13 bases unmatched. The CDR3 covers 18 residues. This clonotype has more than one count but fewer than ten. Via MiXCR, TCRdb re-called the 5' RACE reads, giving one row per CDR3 protein. The sample consists of around 200,000 distinct CDR3 sequences, around 25% of them appearing once. Sequencing was carried out using PBMCs or a T cell subset sorted from them (not recorded which). The receptor was isolated from an adult woman who had mild COVID-19 (a few samples of this study predate the infection). Cell type and time point are not known. The chain recombines TRBV6-6 with TRBJ2-2; 9 bases line up with TRBD1. The CDR3, as DNA: TGTGCCAGCAGACATCCCAGAGCAACAGGGGGCAACACCGGGGAGCTGTTTTTT. It is translated as CASRHPRATGGNTGELFF.